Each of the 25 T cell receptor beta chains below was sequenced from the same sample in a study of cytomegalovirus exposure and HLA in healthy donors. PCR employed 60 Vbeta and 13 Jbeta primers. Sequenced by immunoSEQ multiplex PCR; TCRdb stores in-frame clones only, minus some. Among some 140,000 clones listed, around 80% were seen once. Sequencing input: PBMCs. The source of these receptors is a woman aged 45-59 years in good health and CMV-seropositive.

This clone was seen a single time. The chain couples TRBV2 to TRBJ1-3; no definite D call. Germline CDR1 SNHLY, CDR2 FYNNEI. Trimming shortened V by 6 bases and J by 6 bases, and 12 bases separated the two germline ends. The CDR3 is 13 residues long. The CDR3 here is CASSGGPENTIYF. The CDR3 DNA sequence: TGTGCCAGCAGCGGAGGGCCCGAAAACACCATATATTTT.

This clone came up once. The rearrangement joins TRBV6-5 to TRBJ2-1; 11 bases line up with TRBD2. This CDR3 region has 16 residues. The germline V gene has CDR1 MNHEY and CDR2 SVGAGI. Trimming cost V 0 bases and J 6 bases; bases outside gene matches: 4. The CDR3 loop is CASSYSSSGGLNEQFF. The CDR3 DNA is TGTGCCAGCAGTTACTCATCTAGCGGGGGGCTCAATGAGCAGTTCTTC.

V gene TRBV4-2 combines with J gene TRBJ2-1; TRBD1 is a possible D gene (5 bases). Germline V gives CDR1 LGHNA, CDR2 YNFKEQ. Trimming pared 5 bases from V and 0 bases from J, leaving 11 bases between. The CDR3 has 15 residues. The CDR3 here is CASSLDRSSYNEQFF. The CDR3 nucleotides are TGTGCCAGCAGCTTAGACAGAAGCTCCTACAATGAGCAGTTCTTC.

CDR3 DNA: TGTGCCAGCAGCCCCCGGGTAGACACTGAAGCTTTCTTT. Translated: CASSPRVDTEAFF. The rearrangement links TRBV6-5 to TRBJ1-1, with D unresolved. Germline values: CDR1 MNHEY, CDR2 SVGAGI. Trimming left V 6 bases short and J 3 bases short, with 11 bases between. This CDR3 has 13 amino acids.

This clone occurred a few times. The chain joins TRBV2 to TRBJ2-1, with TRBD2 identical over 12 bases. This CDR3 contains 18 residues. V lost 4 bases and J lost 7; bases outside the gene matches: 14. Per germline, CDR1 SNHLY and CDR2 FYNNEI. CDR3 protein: CASSVASGGVFERNEQFF. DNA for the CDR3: TGTGCCAGCAGTGTGGCTAGCGGGGGGGTTTTCGAGCGGAATGAGCAGTTCTTC.

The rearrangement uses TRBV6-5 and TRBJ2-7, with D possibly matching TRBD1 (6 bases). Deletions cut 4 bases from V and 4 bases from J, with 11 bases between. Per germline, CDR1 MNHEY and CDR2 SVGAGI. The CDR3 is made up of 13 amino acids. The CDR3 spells CASSSLTGYEQYF. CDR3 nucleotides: TGTGCCAGCAGTTCCTTGACAGGTTACGAGCAGTACTTC.

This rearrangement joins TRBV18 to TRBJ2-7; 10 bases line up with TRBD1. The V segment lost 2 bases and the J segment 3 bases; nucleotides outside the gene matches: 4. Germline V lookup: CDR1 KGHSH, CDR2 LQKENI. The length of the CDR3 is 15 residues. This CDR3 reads CASSPVGTGVYEQYF. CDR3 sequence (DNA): TGTGCCAGCTCACCAGTCGGGACAGGGGTCTACGAGCAGTACTTC.

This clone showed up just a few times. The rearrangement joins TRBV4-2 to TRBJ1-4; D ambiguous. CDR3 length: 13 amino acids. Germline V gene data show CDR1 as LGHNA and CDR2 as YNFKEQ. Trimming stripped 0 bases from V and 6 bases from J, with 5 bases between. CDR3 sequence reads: CASSQDYYEKLFF. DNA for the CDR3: TGTGCCAGCAGCCAAGATTATTATGAAAAACTGTTTTTT.

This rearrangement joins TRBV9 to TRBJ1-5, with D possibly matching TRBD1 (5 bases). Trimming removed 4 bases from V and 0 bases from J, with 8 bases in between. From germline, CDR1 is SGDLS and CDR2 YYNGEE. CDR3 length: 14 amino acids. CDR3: CASSLTGSNQPQHF. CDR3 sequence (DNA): TGTGCCAGCAGCCTAACAGGTAGCAATCAGCCCCAGCATTTT. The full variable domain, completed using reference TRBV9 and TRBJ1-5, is DSGVTQTPKHLITATGQRVTLRCSPRSGDLSVYWYQQSLDQGLQFLIQYYNGEERAKGNILERFSAQQFPDLHSELNLSSLELGDSALYFCASSLTGSNQPQHFGDGTRLSIL.

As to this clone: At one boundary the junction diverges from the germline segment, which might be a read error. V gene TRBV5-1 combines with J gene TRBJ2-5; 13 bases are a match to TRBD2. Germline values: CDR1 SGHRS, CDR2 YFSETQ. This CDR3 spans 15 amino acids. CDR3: CASSLTSGGEEAQYF. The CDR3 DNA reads TGCGCCAGCAGCTTGACTAGCGGGGGGGAAGAGGCCCAGTACTTC.

The CDR3 sequence is CASSRGRGGTDTQYF. The CDR3 bases are TGCGCCAGCAGCCGGGGGAGGGGAGGCACAGATACGCAGTATTTT. J is TRBJ2-3 and V is TRBV5-1; TRBD2 agrees at 7 bases. The ends lost 4 bases at V and 1 base at J; junction bases unmatched: 6. Germline CDR1 SGHRS, CDR2 YFSETQ. The CDR3 sequence is 15 residues long.

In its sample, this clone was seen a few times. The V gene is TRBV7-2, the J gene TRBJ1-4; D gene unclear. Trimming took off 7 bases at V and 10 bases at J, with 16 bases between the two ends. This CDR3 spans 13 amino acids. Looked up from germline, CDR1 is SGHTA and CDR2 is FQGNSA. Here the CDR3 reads CASTVTTRGKLFF. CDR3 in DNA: TGTGCCAGCACCGTTACGACACGGGGAAAACTGTTTTTT.

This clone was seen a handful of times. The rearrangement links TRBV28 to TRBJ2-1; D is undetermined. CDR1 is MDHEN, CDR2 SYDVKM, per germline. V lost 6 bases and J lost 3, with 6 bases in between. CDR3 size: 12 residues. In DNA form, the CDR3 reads TGTGCCAGCAGCCGTGTCTACAATGAGCAGTTCTTC. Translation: CASSRVYNEQFF.

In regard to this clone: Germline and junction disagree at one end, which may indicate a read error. The CDR3 reads CASSSDNSPLHF. In DNA form, the CDR3 reads TGTGCCAGCAGCTCCGATAATTCACCCCTCCACTTT. This rearrangement joins TRBV5-4 to TRBJ1-6; D call uncertain. This CDR3 has 12 amino acids. CDR1 and CDR2 from the germline V gene are SGHNT and YYREEE (reference sequence).

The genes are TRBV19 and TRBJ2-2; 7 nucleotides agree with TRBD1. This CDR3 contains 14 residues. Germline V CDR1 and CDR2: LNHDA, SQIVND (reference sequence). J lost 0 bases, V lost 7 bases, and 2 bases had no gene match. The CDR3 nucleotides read TGTGCCAGTAAGCAGGGGGCGAACACCGGGGAGCTGTTTTTT. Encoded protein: CASKQGANTGELFF.

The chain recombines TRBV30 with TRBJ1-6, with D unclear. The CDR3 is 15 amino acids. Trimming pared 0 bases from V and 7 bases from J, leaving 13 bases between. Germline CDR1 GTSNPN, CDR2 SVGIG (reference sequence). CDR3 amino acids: CAWSVLDGENSPLHF. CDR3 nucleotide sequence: TGTGCCTGGAGTGTACTTGACGGGGAGAATTCACCCCTCCACTTT.

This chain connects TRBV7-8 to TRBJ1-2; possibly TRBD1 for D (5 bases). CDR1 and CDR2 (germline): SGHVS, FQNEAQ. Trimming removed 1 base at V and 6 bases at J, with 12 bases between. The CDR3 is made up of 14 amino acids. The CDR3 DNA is TGTGCCAGCAGCTTAGTCTGGGGCGGCGATGGCTACACCTTC. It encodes CASSLVWGGDGYTF.

The CDR3 DNA is TGTGCCACCAGCGGAAGACTAGCGGGGGGGTACAATGAGCAGTTCTTC. Its protein product is CATSGRLAGGYNEQFF. The rearrangement uses TRBV15 and TRBJ2-1, with 14 positions matching TRBD2. The CDR3 sequence is 16 residues long. Trimming took 5 bases from V and 4 from J; bases not matched to a gene: 4. Germline V lookup: CDR1 LNHNV, CDR2 YYDKDF (reference sequence).

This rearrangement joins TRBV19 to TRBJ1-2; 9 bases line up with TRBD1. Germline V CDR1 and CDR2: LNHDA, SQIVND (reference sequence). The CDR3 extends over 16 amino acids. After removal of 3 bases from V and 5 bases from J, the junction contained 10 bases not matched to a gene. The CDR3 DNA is TGTGCCAGTAGTATCTCCTTGACAGGGGGAGGGTATGGCTACACCTTC. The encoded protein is CASSISLTGGGYGYTF.

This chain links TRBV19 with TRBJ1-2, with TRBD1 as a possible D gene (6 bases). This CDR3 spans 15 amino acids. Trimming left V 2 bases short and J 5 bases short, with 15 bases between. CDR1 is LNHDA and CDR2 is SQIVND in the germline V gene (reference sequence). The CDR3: CASSIKPARGYGYTF. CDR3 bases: TGTGCCAGTAGTATAAAGCCGGCCAGGGGTTATGGCTACACCTTC.

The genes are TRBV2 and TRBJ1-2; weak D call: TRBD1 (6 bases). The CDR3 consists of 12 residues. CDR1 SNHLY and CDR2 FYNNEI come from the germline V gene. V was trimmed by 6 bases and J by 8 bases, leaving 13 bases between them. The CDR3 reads CASSPVGAGYTF. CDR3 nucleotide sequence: TGTGCCAGCAGCCCCGTGGGGGCGGGCTACACCTTC.

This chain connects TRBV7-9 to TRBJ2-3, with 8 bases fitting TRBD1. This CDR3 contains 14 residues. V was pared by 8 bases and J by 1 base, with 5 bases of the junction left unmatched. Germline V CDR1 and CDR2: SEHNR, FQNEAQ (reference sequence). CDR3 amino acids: CASRLQGGTDTQYF. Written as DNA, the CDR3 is TGTGCCAGCCGGTTACAGGGGGGCACAGATACGCAGTATTTT.

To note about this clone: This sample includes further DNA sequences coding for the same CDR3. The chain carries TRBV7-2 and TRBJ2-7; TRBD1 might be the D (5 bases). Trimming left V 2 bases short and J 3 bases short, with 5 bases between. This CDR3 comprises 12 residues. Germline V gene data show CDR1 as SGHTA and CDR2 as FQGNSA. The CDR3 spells CASSLQGYEQYF. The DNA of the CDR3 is TGTGCCAGCAGCTTACAGGGCTACGAGCAGTACTTC.

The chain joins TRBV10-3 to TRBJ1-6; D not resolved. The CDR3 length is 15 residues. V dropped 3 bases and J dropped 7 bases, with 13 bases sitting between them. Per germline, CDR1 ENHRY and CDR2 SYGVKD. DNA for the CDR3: TGTGCCATCAGTGAACTGAAGAGATCAAATTCACCCCTCCACTTT. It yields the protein CAISELKRSNSPLHF.

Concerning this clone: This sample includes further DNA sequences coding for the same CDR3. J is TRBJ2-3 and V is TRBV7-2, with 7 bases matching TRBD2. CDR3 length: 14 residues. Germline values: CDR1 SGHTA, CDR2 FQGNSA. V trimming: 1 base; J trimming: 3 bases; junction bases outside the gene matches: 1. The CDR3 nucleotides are TGTGCCAGCAGCTTAGTCGGGGGGACAGATACGCAGTATTTT. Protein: CASSLVGGTDTQYF.